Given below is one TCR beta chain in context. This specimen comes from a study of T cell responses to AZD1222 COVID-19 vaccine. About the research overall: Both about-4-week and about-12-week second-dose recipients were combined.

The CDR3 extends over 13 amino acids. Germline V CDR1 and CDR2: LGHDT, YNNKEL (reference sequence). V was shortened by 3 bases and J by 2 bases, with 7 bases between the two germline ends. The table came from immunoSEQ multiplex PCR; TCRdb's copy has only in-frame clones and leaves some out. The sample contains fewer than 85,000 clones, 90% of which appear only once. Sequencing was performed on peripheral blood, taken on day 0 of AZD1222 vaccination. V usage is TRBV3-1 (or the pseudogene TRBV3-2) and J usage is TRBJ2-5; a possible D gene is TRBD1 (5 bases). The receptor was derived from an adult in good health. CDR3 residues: CASSQGLQETQYF. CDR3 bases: TGTGCCAGCAGCCAGGGGCTACAAGAGACCCAGTACTTC.